This T cell receptor (beta chain) was sequenced in a study of neoadjuvant anti-PD-1 for oral cavity cancer. Study summary: Nivolumab at 3 mg/kg was mostly given biweekly, three to four doses, pre-surgery. Patients without progression received a fourth nivolumab dose around day 43, then surgical resection on days 50-56.

Sequencing used immunoSEQ multiplex PCR; TCRdb keeps in-frame clones, though not all of them. The table lists fewer than 70,000 clones, approximately 80% of them singletons, with around 2.6% in the top ten. V was clipped by 9 bases and J by 6 bases, with 15 bases between them. The CDR3 has 13 residues. Germline assignment: CDR1 WSHSY and CDR2 SAAADI. Patients had HPV-negative, locally advanced oral cavity squamous cell carcinoma. The sequence was obtained from a person aged 35-79 years with oral cavity squamous cell carcinoma. The specimen was PBMCs, collected before nivolumab (anti-PD-1) treatment. V gene TRBV10-2 combines with J gene TRBJ1-5, with D maybe TRBD1 (5 bases). CDR3 residues: CASFPREGQPQHF. CDR3 nucleotide sequence: TGCGCCAGTTTTCCCAGGGAGGGTCAGCCCCAGCATTTT.